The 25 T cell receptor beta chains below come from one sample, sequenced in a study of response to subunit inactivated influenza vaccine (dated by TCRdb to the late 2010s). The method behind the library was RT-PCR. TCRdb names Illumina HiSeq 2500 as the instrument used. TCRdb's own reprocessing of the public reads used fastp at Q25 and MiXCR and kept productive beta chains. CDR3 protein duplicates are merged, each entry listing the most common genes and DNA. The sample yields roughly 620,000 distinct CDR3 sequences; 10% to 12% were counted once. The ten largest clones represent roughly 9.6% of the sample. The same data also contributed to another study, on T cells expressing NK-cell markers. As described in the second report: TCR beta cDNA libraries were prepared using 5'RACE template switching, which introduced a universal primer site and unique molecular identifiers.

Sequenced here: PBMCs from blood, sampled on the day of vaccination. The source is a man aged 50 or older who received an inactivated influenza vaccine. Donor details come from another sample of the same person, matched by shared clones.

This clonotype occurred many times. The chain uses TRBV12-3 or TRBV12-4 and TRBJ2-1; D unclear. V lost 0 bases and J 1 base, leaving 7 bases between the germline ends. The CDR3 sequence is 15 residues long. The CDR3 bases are TGTGCCAGCAGTTTAGCCTACGGGTCCTACAATGAGCAGTTCTTC. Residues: CASSLAYGSYNEQFF.

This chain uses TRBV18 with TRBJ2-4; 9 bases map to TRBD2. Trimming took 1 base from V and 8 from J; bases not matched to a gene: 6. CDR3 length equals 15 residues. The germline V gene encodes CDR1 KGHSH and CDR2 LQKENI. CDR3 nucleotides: TGTGCCAGCTCACCACTAGCGGGGGCCGGTGACATTCAGTACTTC. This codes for CASSPLAGAGDIQYF.

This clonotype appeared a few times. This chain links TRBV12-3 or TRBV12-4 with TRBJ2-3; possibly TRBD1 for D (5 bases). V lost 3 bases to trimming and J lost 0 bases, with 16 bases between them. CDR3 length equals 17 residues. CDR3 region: CASSFRPGPTSTDTQYF. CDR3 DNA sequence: TGTGCCAGCAGTTTCCGACCAGGGCCGACTAGCACAGATACGCAGTATTTT.

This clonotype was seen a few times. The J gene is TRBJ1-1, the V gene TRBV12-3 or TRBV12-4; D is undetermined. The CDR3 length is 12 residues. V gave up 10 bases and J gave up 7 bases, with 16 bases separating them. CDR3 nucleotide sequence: TGTGCCACCTCCGGAACATGGGGTGAAGCTTTCTTT. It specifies CATSGTWGEAFF.

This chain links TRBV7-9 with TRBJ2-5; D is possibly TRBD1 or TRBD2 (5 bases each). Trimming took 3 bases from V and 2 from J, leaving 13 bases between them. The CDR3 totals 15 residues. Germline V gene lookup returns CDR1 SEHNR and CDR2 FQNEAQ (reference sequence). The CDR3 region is CASSLIGTEQETQYF. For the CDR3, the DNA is TGTGCCAGCAGCTTGATAGGGACCGAACAAGAGACCCAGTACTTC.

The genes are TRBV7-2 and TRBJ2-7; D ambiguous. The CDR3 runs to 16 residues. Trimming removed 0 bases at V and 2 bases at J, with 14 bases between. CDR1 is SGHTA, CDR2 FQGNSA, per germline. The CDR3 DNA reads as TGTGCCAGCAGCTTAGCTGTGTCGGGCGTAACCTACGAGCAGTACTTC. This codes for CASSLAVSGVTYEQYF.

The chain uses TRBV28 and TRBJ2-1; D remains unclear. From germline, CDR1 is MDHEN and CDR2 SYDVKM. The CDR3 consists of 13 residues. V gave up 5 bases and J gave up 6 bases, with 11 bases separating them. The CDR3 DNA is TGTGCCAGCAGTCCCTTGGATGCCAATGAGCAGTTCTTC. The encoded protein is CASSPLDANEQFF.

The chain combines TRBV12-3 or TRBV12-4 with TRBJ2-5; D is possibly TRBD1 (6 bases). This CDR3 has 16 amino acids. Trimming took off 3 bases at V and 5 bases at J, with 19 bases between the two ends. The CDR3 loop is CASSFATGLRWETQYF. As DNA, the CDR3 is TGTGCCAGCAGTTTCGCGACAGGCCTTCGGTGGGAGACCCAGTACTTC.

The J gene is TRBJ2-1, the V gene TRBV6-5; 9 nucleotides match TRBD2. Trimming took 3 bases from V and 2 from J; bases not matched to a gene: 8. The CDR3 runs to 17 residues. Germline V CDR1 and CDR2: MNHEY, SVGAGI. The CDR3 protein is CASSYRRGGGAYNEQFF. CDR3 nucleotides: TGTGCCAGCAGTTATAGGAGAGGCGGGGGGGCCTACAATGAGCAGTTCTTC.

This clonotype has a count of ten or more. The CDR3 DNA reads as TGTGCCATCGGATTCGTCTCTGGTGAGCAGTTCTTC. Encoded protein: CAIGFVSGEQFF. This rearrangement joins TRBV10-3 to TRBJ2-1; D not certain. Germline lookup yields CDR1 ENHRY and CDR2 SYGVKD. V dropped 8 bases and J dropped 9 bases, with 14 bases sitting between them. The CDR3 covers 12 residues.

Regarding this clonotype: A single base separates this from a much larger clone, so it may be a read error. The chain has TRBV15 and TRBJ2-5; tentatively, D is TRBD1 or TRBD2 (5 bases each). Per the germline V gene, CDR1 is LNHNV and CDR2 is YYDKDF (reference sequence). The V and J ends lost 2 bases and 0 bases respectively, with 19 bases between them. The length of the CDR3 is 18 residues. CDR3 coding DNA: TGTGCCACCAGCAGAAGCAGGGTATTTGAGGGGAACCAAGAGACCCAGTACTTC. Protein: CATSRSRVFEGNQETQYF.

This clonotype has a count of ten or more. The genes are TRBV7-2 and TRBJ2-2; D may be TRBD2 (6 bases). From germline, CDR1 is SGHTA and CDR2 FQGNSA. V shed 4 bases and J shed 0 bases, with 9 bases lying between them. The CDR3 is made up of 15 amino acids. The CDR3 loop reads CASSSRTTNTGELFF. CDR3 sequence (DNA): TGTGCCAGCAGCTCGAGGACTACGAACACCGGGGAGCTGTTTTTT.

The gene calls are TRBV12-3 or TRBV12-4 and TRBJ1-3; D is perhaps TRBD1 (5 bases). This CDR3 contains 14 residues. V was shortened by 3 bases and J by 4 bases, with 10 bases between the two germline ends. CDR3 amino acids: CASSFGGLGNTIYF. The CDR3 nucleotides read TGTGCCAGCAGTTTCGGGGGTTTGGGAAACACCATATATTTT.

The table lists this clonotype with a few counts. The CDR3 loop reads CASSHLLVHEKLFF. The CDR3 region has the DNA TGCGCCAGCAGCCACTTACTGGTCCATGAAAAACTGTTTTTT. The J gene is TRBJ1-4, the V gene TRBV4-1; D gene ambiguous. Germline assignment: CDR1 MGHRA and CDR2 YSYEKL. The CDR3 runs 14 residues. Trimming removed 3 bases at V and 6 bases at J, with 11 bases between.

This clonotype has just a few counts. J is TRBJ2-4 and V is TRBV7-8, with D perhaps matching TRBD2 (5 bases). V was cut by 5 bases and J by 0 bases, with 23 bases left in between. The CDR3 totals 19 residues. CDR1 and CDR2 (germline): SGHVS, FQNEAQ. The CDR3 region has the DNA TGTGCCAGCAGCCTAAATCGGGTTTGGGGAGCTATAGCCAAAAACATTCAGTACTTC. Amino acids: CASSLNRVWGAIAKNIQYF.

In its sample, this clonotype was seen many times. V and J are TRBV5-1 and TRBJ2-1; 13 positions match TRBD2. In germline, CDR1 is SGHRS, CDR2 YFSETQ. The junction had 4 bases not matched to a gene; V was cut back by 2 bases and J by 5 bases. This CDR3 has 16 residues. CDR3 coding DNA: TGCGCCAGCAGCTTAGGACTAGCGGGAGCCCACAATGAGCAGTTCTTC. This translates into CASSLGLAGAHNEQFF. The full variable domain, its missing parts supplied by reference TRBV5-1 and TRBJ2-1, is KAGVTQTPRYLIKTRGQQVTLSCSPISGHRSVSWYQQTPGQGLQFLFEYFSETQRNKGNFPGRFSGRQFSNSRSEMNVSTLELGDSALYLCASSLGLAGAHNEQFFGPGTRLTVL.

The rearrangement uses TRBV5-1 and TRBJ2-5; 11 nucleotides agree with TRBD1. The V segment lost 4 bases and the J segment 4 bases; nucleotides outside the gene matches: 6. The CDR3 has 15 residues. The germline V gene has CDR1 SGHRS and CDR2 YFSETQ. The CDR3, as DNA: TGCGCCAGCAGCACCGGACAGGGGGCAAGAGAGACCCAGTACTTC. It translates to CASSTGQGARETQYF.

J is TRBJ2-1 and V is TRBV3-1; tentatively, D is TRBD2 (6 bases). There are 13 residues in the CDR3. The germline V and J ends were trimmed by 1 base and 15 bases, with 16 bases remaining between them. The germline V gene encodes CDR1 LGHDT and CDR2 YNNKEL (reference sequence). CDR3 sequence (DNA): TGTGCCAGCAGCCAAGGGGCCGGGACTCTTATGTTCTTC. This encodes CASSQGAGTLMFF.

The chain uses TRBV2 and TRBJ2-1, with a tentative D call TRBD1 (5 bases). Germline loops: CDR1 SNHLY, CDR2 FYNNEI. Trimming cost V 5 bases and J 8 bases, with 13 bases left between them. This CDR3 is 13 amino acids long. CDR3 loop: CASSSGFGDEQFF. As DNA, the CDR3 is TGTGCCAGCAGTTCAGGGTTTGGGGATGAGCAGTTCTTC.

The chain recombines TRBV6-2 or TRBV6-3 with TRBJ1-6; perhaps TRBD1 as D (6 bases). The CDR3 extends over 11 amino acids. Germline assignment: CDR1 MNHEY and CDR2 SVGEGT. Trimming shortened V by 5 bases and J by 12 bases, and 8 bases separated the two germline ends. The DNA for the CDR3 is TGTGCCAGCAGTAAACAGGGACCCCTCCACTTT. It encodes CASSKQGPLHF.

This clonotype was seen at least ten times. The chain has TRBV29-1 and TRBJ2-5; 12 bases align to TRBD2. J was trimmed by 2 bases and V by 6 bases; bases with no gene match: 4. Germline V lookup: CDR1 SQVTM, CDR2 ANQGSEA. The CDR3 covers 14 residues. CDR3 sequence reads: CSVAGTSGQETQYF. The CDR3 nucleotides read TGCAGCGTAGCGGGGACTAGCGGGCAAGAGACCCAGTACTTC.

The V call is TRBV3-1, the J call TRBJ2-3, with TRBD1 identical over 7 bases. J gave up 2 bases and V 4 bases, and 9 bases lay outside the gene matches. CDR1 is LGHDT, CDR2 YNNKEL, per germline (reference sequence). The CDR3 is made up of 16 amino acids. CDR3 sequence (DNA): TGTGCCAGCAGCCCAAGGGGGCGGACTCTCACAGATACGCAGTATTTT. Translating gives CASSPRGRTLTDTQYF.

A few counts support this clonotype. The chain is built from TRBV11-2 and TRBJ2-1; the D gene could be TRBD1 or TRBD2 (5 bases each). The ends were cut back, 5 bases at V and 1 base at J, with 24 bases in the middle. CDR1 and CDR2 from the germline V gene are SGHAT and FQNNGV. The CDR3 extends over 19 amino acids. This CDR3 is CASSIFPPRRGASYNEQFF. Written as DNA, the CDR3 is TGTGCCAGCAGCATCTTCCCCCCCCGAAGAGGGGCTTCCTACAATGAGCAGTTCTTC.

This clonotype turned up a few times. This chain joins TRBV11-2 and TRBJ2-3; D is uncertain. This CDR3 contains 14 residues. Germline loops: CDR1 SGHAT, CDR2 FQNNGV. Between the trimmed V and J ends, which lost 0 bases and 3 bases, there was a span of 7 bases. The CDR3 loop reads CASSLDRPTDTQYF. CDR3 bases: TGTGCCAGCAGCTTAGATCGGCCTACAGATACGCAGTATTTT.

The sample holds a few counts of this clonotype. DNA for the CDR3: TGCGCCAGCAGCCAAGAATGGTATCAGGGCTACACCTTC. This gives the protein CASSQEWYQGYTF. V is TRBV4-3 and J is TRBJ1-2; D unresolved. The CDR3 contains 13 residues. Germline CDR1 reads LGHNA; CDR2 reads YSLEER. Between the trimmed V and J ends, which lost 0 bases and 8 bases, there was a span of 10 bases.